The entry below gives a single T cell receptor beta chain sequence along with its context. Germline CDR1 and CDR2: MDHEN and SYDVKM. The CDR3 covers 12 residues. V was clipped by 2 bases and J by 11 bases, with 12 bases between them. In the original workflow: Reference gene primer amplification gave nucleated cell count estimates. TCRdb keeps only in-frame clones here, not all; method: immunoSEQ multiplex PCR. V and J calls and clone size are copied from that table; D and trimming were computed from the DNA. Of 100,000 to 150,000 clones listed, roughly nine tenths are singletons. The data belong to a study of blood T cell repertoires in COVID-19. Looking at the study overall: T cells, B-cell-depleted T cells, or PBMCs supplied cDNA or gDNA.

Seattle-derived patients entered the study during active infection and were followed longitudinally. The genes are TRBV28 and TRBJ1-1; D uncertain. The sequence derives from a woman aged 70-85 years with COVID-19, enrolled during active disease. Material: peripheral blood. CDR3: CASSLIITRAFF. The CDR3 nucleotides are TGTGCCAGCAGTTTAATTATCACTCGGGCTTTCTTT.